These 27 T cell receptor beta chains originate from one sample sequenced in a study of T-cell reconstitution after alpha-beta-depleted transplantation in children. Preparation of the TCRbeta library involved a method that used unique molecular identifiers. TCRdb reprocessed the PCR reads with MiXCR, giving one entry per CDR3 protein. Of around 230,000 distinct CDR3 sequences in the sample, around a sixth are singletons; the top ten hold roughly two fifths. Material: PBMCs, mostly from graft donor cells, obtained 360 days after TCRalphabeta/CD19-depleted stem cell transplant. The receptors come from a male patient between 2 and 9 years old who had a stem cell transplant for acute lymphoblastic leukemia, so the T cells may come from the graft donor.

This clonotype showed up many times. The J gene is TRBJ1-1, the V gene TRBV29-1, with D perhaps TRBD1 (6 bases). Trimming removed 4 bases at V and 5 bases at J, with 17 bases between. The CDR3 is 14 amino acids. Per germline, CDR1 SQVTM and CDR2 ANQGSEA. The CDR3 region is CSVGAYSGDTEAFF. CDR3 sequence (DNA): TGCAGCGTTGGGGCTTATTCAGGGGATACTGAAGCTTTCTTT.

V and J are TRBV20-1 and TRBJ2-7; D not certain. The CDR3 consists of 13 residues. Between the trimmed V and J ends, which lost 5 bases and 5 bases, there was a span of 16 bases. CDR1 is DFQATT and CDR2 is SNEGSKA in the germline V gene (reference sequence). The chain's CDR3 is CSASNELGHEQYF. The CDR3, as DNA: TGCAGTGCTTCTAACGAATTGGGCCACGAGCAGTACTTC.

The table lists this clonotype with a few counts. The rearrangement joins TRBV20-1 to TRBJ2-1; TRBD2 might be the D (5 bases). The CDR3 is 14 amino acids. V was cut by 3 bases and J by 2 bases, with 11 bases left in between. Germline V gene lookup returns CDR1 DFQATT and CDR2 SNEGSKA (reference sequence). The CDR3 coding sequence is TGCAGTGCTAGTGGGAGCGGTCCCTACAATGAGCAGTTCTTC. This codes for CSASGSGPYNEQFF.

This chain uses TRBV5-1 with TRBJ2-5; D uncertain. V was cut by 5 bases and J by 3 bases, with 14 bases left in between. This CDR3 contains 14 residues. CDR1 and CDR2 (germline): SGHRS, YFSETQ. This CDR3 reads CASSENPYEETQYF. The CDR3 DNA sequence: TGCGCCAGCAGTGAGAACCCGTACGAAGAGACCCAGTACTTC.

The chain carries TRBV18 and TRBJ2-2, with D hard to call. The CDR3 has 12 amino acids. Germline-derived CDR1 and CDR2 are KGHSH and LQKENI. Trimming shortened V by 1 base and J by 7 bases, and 4 bases separated the two germline ends. The CDR3 loop reads CASSPRNGELFF. The CDR3 region has the DNA TGTGCCAGCTCACCACGGAACGGGGAGCTGTTTTTT.

The gene calls are TRBV11-2 and TRBJ1-4; possible D gene TRBD1, 5 bases. The germline V and J ends were trimmed by 3 bases and 7 bases, with 9 bases remaining between them. Germline assignment: CDR1 SGHAT and CDR2 FQNNGV. This CDR3 region has 13 residues. In DNA, the CDR3 is TGTGCCAGCAGCTTCGGGGGACGTGAAAAACTGTTTTTT. Encoded protein: CASSFGGREKLFF.

This clonotype was counted only a few times. The V and J genes are TRBV12-3 or TRBV12-4 and TRBJ1-2; D is uncertain. The CDR3 has 14 residues. The V end lost 3 bases, the J end lost 5 bases, and 13 bases lay between the germline ends. Here the CDR3 DNA reads TGTGCCAGCAGTTTCTACGGGCAGCGATATGGCTACACCTTC. Amino acids: CASSFYGQRYGYTF.

This clonotype was detected many times. The chain combines TRBV11-2 with TRBJ2-1, with a weak D call TRBD1 (5 bases). V was trimmed by 6 bases and J by 11 bases, leaving 17 bases between them. Germline CDR1 is SGHAT and CDR2 is FQNNGV. The CDR3 has 13 residues. This CDR3 reads CASSPNVGAQQFF. The CDR3, as DNA: TGTGCCAGCAGTCCCAACGTTGGGGCTCAGCAGTTCTTC.

This clonotype was observed a handful of times. The genes are TRBV4-2 and TRBJ2-5, with D unclear. Looked up from germline, CDR1 is LGHNA and CDR2 is YNFKEQ. The V gene lost 1 base and the J gene lost 4 bases, with 7 bases spanning the gap. The CDR3 loop spans 13 amino acids. The CDR3 sequence is CASSQGRGETQYF. CDR3 bases: TGTGCCAGCAGCCAAGGGAGAGGAGAGACCCAGTACTTC.

This clonotype was recorded a few times. The gene calls are TRBV18 and TRBJ2-1; maybe TRBD1 (6 bases). This CDR3 is 14 amino acids long. Germline-derived CDR1 and CDR2 are KGHSH and LQKENI. V was trimmed by 6 bases and J by 9 bases, leaving 18 bases between them. The CDR3 DNA reads as TGTGCCAGCTCGGCCCGGACAGCCGACTTTGAGCAGTTCTTC. Translating gives CASSARTADFEQFF.

This clonotype has just a few counts. The rearrangement uses TRBV9 and TRBJ2-7, with D perhaps TRBD1 (6 bases). The CDR3 loop spans 14 amino acids. Germline V gene data show CDR1 as SGDLS and CDR2 as YYNGEE. The V end lost 3 bases, the J end lost 1 base, and 11 bases lay between the germline ends. The DNA for the CDR3 is TGTGCCAGCAGCGGGACAGCTACATCCTACGAGCAGTACTTC. It encodes CASSGTATSYEQYF.

This clonotype was seen more than once but under ten times. The V call is TRBV4-1, the J call TRBJ2-5; 15 nucleotides match TRBD2. This CDR3 comprises 17 residues. V trimming: 1 base; J trimming: 2 bases; junction bases outside the gene matches: 2. Per germline, CDR1 MGHRA and CDR2 YSYEKL. CDR3 residues: CASSQGTSGGAQETQYF. DNA for the CDR3: TGCGCCAGCAGCCAAGGGACTAGCGGGGGGGCTCAAGAGACCCAGTACTTC.

The table lists this clonotype with a few counts. V gene TRBV2 combines with J gene TRBJ1-5, with D uncertain. V lost 8 bases and J 1 base, leaving 12 bases between the germline ends. The CDR3 is made up of 14 amino acids. The germline V gene has CDR1 SNHLY and CDR2 FYNNEI. The CDR3 sequence is CASSVTGSNQPQHF. The CDR3 nucleotides read TGTGCCAGCTCCGTTACGGGGAGCAATCAGCCCCAGCATTTT.

The chain uses TRBV28 and TRBJ2-3; 9 bases fit TRBD2. Germline-derived CDR1 and CDR2 are MDHEN and SYDVKM. The CDR3 runs to 15 residues. V lost 10 bases to trimming and J lost 3 bases; unmatched junction nucleotides: 11. CDR3 residues: CATFLSGSMTDTQYF. The DNA for the CDR3 is TGTGCCACCTTTCTTAGCGGGAGTATGACAGATACGCAGTATTTT.

This clonotype occurred a few times. The chain joins TRBV19 to TRBJ2-1; TRBD1 agrees at 7 bases. The CDR3 length is 16 residues. V was clipped by 0 bases and J by 6 bases; unmatched bases: 8. The germline CDR1 and CDR2 sequences are LNHDA and SQIVND (reference sequence). CDR3 sequence: CASSIDLRGRINEQFF. Written as DNA, the CDR3 is TGTGCCAGTAGTATAGATTTAAGGGGGCGCATCAATGAGCAGTTCTTC.

V usage is TRBV7-2 and J usage is TRBJ1-1; 8 bases map to TRBD1. The CDR3 is 13 residues long. V lost 3 bases, J lost 5 bases, and 2 bases stayed unmatched. In germline, CDR1 is SGHTA, CDR2 FQGNSA. In DNA form, the CDR3 reads TGTGCCAGCAGCTTCAGGGGGCTGACTGAAGCTTTCTTT. This translates into CASSFRGLTEAFF.

The chain combines TRBV28 with TRBJ2-3, with D perhaps matching TRBD2 (6 bases). Per the germline V gene, CDR1 is MDHEN and CDR2 is SYDVKM. The CDR3 totals 15 residues. The V end was cut by 4 bases, the J end by 6 bases, with 17 bases between. Written as DNA, the CDR3 is TGTGCCAGCAGTTCGGTAGAGGGCGGGAATGATACGCAGTATTTT. Translation gives CASSSVEGGNDTQYF.

This clonotype was seen at least ten times. The V call is TRBV10-3, the J call TRBJ2-7; a possible D gene is TRBD2 (6 bases). From germline, CDR1 is ENHRY and CDR2 SYGVKD. This CDR3 is 13 amino acids long. V lost 6 bases, J lost 3 bases, and 12 bases lay in between. The CDR3 protein is CAISEGLDYEQYF. CDR3 nucleotide sequence: TGTGCCATCAGCGAGGGACTGGACTACGAGCAGTACTTC.

This clonotype was counted between two and nine times. The chain uses TRBV7-8 and TRBJ2-1; D not resolved. V dropped 5 bases and J dropped 9 bases, with 8 bases sitting between them. Germline lookup yields CDR1 SGHVS and CDR2 FQNEAQ. The CDR3 consists of 11 residues. The CDR3 loop is CASSASGEQFF. The CDR3 DNA follows: TGTGCCAGCAGCGCCTCCGGTGAGCAGTTCTTC. Based on the CDR3 plus reference TRBV7-8 and TRBJ2-1, the full variable domain is GAGVSQSPRYKVAKRGQDVALRCDPISGHVSLFWYQQALGQGPEFLTYFQNEAQLDKSGLPSDRFFAERPEGSVSTLKIQRTQQEDSAVYLCASSASGEQFFGPGTRLTVL.

This clonotype was seen ten or more times. The chain links TRBV5-4 to TRBJ2-5; D unclear. The CDR3 is 15 residues long. Germline CDR1 SGHNT, CDR2 YYREEE (reference sequence). The V end lost 4 bases, the J end lost 2 bases, and 15 bases lay between the germline ends. The CDR3 DNA reads TGTGCCAGCAGCCATTCGCGCACGCTACAAGAGACCCAGTACTTC. Amino acid sequence: CASSHSRTLQETQYF.

Here the CDR3 reads CASSLTRTNTGELFF. DNA for the CDR3: TGTGCCAGCAGCTTGACCCGAACGAACACCGGGGAGCTGTTTTTT. The chain recombines TRBV11-1 with TRBJ2-2; no clear D gene. V lost 3 bases, J lost 0 bases, and 8 bases lay in between. CDR3 length equals 15 residues. Germline CDR1 is SGHAT and CDR2 is FQDESV (reference sequence).

This clonotype has more than one count but fewer than ten. This chain uses TRBV4-3 with TRBJ2-1; TRBD2 aligns across 7 bases. V shed 4 bases, J shed 3 bases, and the junction held 12 bases outside the gene matches. Per the germline V gene, CDR1 is LGHNA and CDR2 is YSLEER. The length of the CDR3 is 17 residues. The CDR3 DNA reads TGCGCCAGCAGCCCCACGTTTGCGGGAGACTTCTACAATGAGCAGTTCTTC. Protein product: CASSPTFAGDFYNEQFF.

This clonotype was counted only a few times. The gene calls are TRBV7-9 and TRBJ1-3; maybe TRBD1 (6 bases). The CDR3 sequence is 14 residues long. Per the germline V gene, CDR1 is SEHNR and CDR2 is FQNEAQ (reference sequence). Trimming took off 6 bases at V and 0 bases at J, with 9 bases between the two ends. The chain's CDR3 is CASSQGFSGNTIYF. For the CDR3, the DNA is TGTGCCAGCAGTCAGGGGTTCTCTGGAAACACCATATATTTT.

This clonotype was seen at least ten times. J is TRBJ2-5 and V is TRBV7-8; D unclear. This CDR3 region has 17 residues. Germline V gene data show CDR1 as SGHVS and CDR2 as FQNEAQ. The V end was cut by 0 bases, the J end by 2 bases, with 16 bases between. The CDR3, as DNA: TGTGCCAGCAGCTTAGCGGGTTTAGCTGGGGTTCAAGAGACCCAGTACTTC. Protein sequence: CASSLAGLAGVQETQYF.

This clonotype was seen only a few times. The chain recombines TRBV4-2 with TRBJ2-7; 8 bases are a match to TRBD2. This CDR3 has 16 residues. Germline V gene sequence: CDR1 LGHNA, CDR2 YNFKEQ. With 0 bases clipped from V and 4 bases from J, the junction kept 8 bases outside the gene matches. The CDR3 loop is CASSQDDGGTRYEQYF. CDR3 nucleotide sequence: TGTGCCAGCAGCCAAGATGACGGGGGGACTAGATACGAGCAGTACTTC.

The chain recombines TRBV7-2 with TRBJ2-5; D gene ambiguous. V was clipped by 1 base and J by 2 bases, with 8 bases between them. In germline, CDR1 is SGHTA, CDR2 FQGNSA. This CDR3 contains 14 residues. DNA of the CDR3: TGTGCCAGCAGCTTAGGTGGGGATCAAGAGACCCAGTACTTC. Encoded protein: CASSLGGDQETQYF. Full variable domain (remainder filled in from reference TRBV7-2 and TRBJ2-5): GAGVSQSPSNKVTEKGKDVELRCDPISGHTALYWYRQSLGQGLEFLIYFQGNSAPDKSGLPSDRFSAERTGGSVSTLTIQRTQQEDSAVYLCASSLGGDQETQYFGPGTRLLVL.

The rearrangement uses TRBV20-1 and TRBJ2-1; 7 nucleotides line up with TRBD2. With 3 bases clipped from V and 6 bases from J, the junction kept 11 bases outside the gene matches. CDR3 length equals 15 residues. CDR1 and CDR2 (germline): DFQATT, SNEGSKA (reference sequence). The CDR3 here is CSASLPGGRSNEQFF. DNA of the CDR3: TGCAGTGCTAGCCTCCCCGGCGGGAGATCCAATGAGCAGTTCTTC.